This entry lists 12 T cell receptor beta chains sequenced from one sample in a study of T cell changes during pregnancy in multiple sclerosis. This table comes from immunoSEQ multiplex PCR, and its TCRdb copy is limited to in-frame clones, with some not included. This sample has 35,000 to 55,000 clones; roughly 90% occur once, and the top ten carry around 4.7%. Here the sequenced sample was peripheral blood, taken in the second trimester of pregnancy. All receptors derive from a female donor in good health, enrolled as a control in a pregnancy study.

The gene calls are TRBV27 and TRBJ2-2, with D tentatively TRBD2 (6 bases). Looked up from germline, CDR1 is MNHEY and CDR2 is SMNVEV (reference sequence). This CDR3 contains 17 residues. Trimming cost V 10 bases and J 5 bases, with 26 bases left between them. The CDR3 sequence: CATTAKPPGVATGELFF. Here the CDR3 DNA reads TGTGCCACTACGGCGAAACCACCGGGGGTAGCGACCGGGGAGCTGTTTTTT.

The chain carries TRBV4-2 and TRBJ2-7; tentative D call: TRBD2 (7 bases). Trimming left V 2 bases short and J 0 bases short, with 23 bases between. Per the germline V gene, CDR1 is LGHNA and CDR2 is YNFKEQ. The CDR3 is made up of 19 amino acids. The CDR3 reads CASSQLGGHDGESSYEQYF. Written as DNA, the CDR3 is TGTGCCAGCAGCCAACTGGGGGGGCACGACGGCGAGAGCTCCTACGAGCAGTACTTC.

The chain joins TRBV7-9 to TRBJ2-6; the D gene is possibly TRBD1 (5 bases). CDR3 length: 18 amino acids. Germline lookup yields CDR1 SEHNR and CDR2 FQNEAQ (reference sequence). V was pared by 4 bases and J by 1 base, with 17 bases between. The CDR3 DNA sequence: TGTGCCAGCAGCTCGGCGGCAGGGTCCTTTTCTGGGGCCAACGTCCTGACTTTC. This encodes CASSSAAGSFSGANVLTF.

The chain carries TRBV5-8 and TRBJ2-1, with TRBD1 matching 7 bases. This CDR3 spans 14 amino acids. The V gene's germline CDR1 is SGHTS and CDR2 YDEGEE. V dropped 0 bases and J dropped 8; count of bases not matched to a gene: 5. CDR3 nucleotides: TGTGCCAGCAGCTTGGAGGGGGCGATCGATGAGCAGTTCTTC. It codes for CASSLEGAIDEQFF.

The V and J genes are TRBV4-1 and TRBJ2-1; D not certain. The CDR3 covers 15 residues. Germline CDR1 MGHRA, CDR2 YSYEKL. V dropped 0 bases and J dropped 3 bases, with 9 bases sitting between them. CDR3 loop: CASSQDRAVYNEQFF. CDR3 nucleotides: TGCGCCAGCAGCCAAGATCGCGCGGTCTACAATGAGCAGTTCTTC.

The chain combines TRBV30 with TRBJ2-2, with D perhaps matching TRBD2 (6 bases). CDR1 and CDR2 (germline): GTSNPN, SVGIG (reference sequence). The CDR3 is made up of 14 amino acids. CDR3 DNA sequence: TGTGCTCTCCCCCCGGAGGGGCACACCGGGGAGCTGTTTTTT. Translated: CALPPEGHTGELFF.

The rearrangement links TRBV5-1 to TRBJ1-5, with D perhaps TRBD1 (5 bases). This CDR3 has 13 amino acids. Per germline, CDR1 SGHRS and CDR2 YFSETQ. Deletions cut 0 bases from V and 5 bases from J, with 6 bases between. CDR3 sequence reads: CASSLGGDQPQHF. The CDR3 nucleotides are TGCGCCAGCAGCTTGGGGGGGGATCAGCCCCAGCATTTT.

The genes are TRBV30 and TRBJ1-1; D possibly corresponds to TRBD1 (5 bases). This CDR3 comprises 13 residues. V dropped 3 bases and J dropped 3 bases, with 11 bases sitting between them. Per germline, CDR1 GTSNPN and CDR2 SVGIG (reference sequence). CDR3 sequence: CAWSDGGDTEAFF. CDR3 in DNA: TGTGCCTGGAGCGACGGGGGGGACACTGAAGCTTTCTTT.

CDR3 loop: CASSFSGGVQETQYF. The CDR3 nucleotides are TGTGCCAGCAGCTTTTCCGGGGGGGTTCAAGAGACCCAGTACTTC. V gene TRBV5-4 combines with J gene TRBJ2-5; the match to TRBD2 covers 8 bases. The V gene end was trimmed by 2 bases and the J gene end by 2 bases; junction bases not matched to a gene: 5. Per the germline V gene, CDR1 is SGHNT and CDR2 is YYREEE (reference sequence). This CDR3 has 15 amino acids.

The chain has TRBV4-2 and TRBJ2-7; 13 bases agree with TRBD2. There are 16 residues in the CDR3. The ends lost 4 bases at V and 3 bases at J; junction bases unmatched: 6. Germline assignment: CDR1 LGHNA and CDR2 YNFKEQ. The CDR3 protein is CASSPPRLAGGYEQYF. In DNA, the CDR3 is TGTGCCAGCAGCCCACCACGACTAGCGGGAGGCTACGAGCAGTACTTC.

The chain has TRBV11-2 and TRBJ2-5; 8 bases line up with TRBD1. Trimming cost V 1 base and J 4 bases; bases outside gene matches: 11. The germline V gene encodes CDR1 SGHAT and CDR2 FQNNGV. The CDR3 is 17 residues long. The CDR3 reads CASSLGQRTGQGETQYF. The CDR3 DNA sequence: TGTGCCAGCAGCTTAGGCCAGAGGACAGGGCAGGGAGAGACCCAGTACTTC.

The genes are TRBV5-4 and TRBJ1-1; 8 bases match TRBD1. Per the germline V gene, CDR1 is SGHNT and CDR2 is YYREEE (reference sequence). The trim removed 2 bases at V and 4 bases at J, leaving 1 base unmatched. The CDR3 has 13 residues. CDR3 in amino acids: CASSLTGGTEAFF. DNA of the CDR3: TGTGCCAGCAGCTTAACAGGGGGCACTGAAGCTTTCTTT. Supplemented by reference TRBV5-4 and TRBJ1-1, the full variable domain reads ETGVTQSPTHLIKTRGQQVTLRCSSQSGHNTVSWYQQALGQGPQFIFQYYREEENGRGNFPPRFSGLQFPNYSSELNVNALELDDSALYLCASSLTGGTEAFFGQGTRLTVV.